Listed below are T cell receptor beta chains from one sample, sequenced in a study of OX40 agonist ivuxolimab in advanced cancers. The assay was immunoSEQ multiplex PCR, and TCRdb's table has in-frame clones only and misses some. The sample has around 46,000 clones, about 89% seen once; the top ten hold less than 40%. The sample here was CD4+ or CD8+ T cells sorted from blood, taken in a trial of the OX40 agonist ivuxolimab. All receptors derive from an adult with an advanced solid tumor such as melanoma, head and neck, liver or kidney cancer. CDR3s include the opening cysteine and the closing phenylalanine or tryptophan. The D gene is left open where the match is weak. Not all rows give a size; the values are once, few, many and, for expanded clones, a class.

.,TRBV9,TRBJ2-2,TRBD2,TGTGCCAGCAGCAAGGGAGGGGCTAGCGGGACCAACACCGGGGAGCTGTTTTTT,CASSKGGASGTNTGELFF
.,TRBV7-9,TRBJ2-3,.,TGTGCCAGCAGCAGAGGCCCCCTCCCCACAGATACGCAGTATTTT,CASSRGPLPTDTQYF
few,TRBV27,TRBJ2-7,.,TGTGCCAGCAGGCCGGGACTGTTATCCGAGCAGTACTTC,CASRPGLLSEQYF
.,TRBV2,TRBJ2-1,.,TGTGCCAGCAGAACAACAGCTAGGCCTGAGCAGTTCTTC,CASRTTARPEQFF
.,TRBV5-4,TRBJ2-7,.,TGTGCCAGCAGCCTGGGGGCCGGTTGGGAGTACTTC,CASSLGAGWEYF
.,TRBV29-1,TRBJ2-5,.,TGCAGCGTTGAAGGGACAGCAAAGAAGAAAGAGACCCAGTACTTC,CSVEGTAKKKETQYF
once,TRBV12-5,TRBJ1-3,.,TGTGCTAGTGGTTTCCCTGCTGGAAATACAGGGATAGGAAACACCATATATTTT,CASGFPAGNTGIGNTIYF
.,TRBV28,TRBJ2-5,TRBD1,TGTGCCAGCAGTTTACAGGGGGCTCGTGAGACCCAGTACTTC,CASSLQGARETQYF
once,TRBV7-9,TRBJ2-1,.,TGTGCCAGCAACCAAGCGGCCCGCTCCTACAATGAGCAGTTCTTC,CASNQAARSYNEQFF
.,TRBV28,TRBJ2-3,.,TGTGCCAGCAGTTATAGGGGAATAACGCAGTATTTT,CASSYRGITQYF
.,TRBV28,TRBJ2-1,TRBD2,TGTGCCAGCAGTCCCCTAGCGGGAGGGGACAATGAGCAGTTCTTC,CASSPLAGGDNEQFF
.,TRBV7-9,TRBJ2-2,TRBD2,TGTGCCAGCAGTTTCCCCGCCGCGGGAGGATCCGGGGAGCTGTTTTTT,CASSFPAAGGSGELFF
.,TRBV4-1,TRBJ2-3,.,TGCGCCAGCAGCCAGCCGACAGGCGGCACAGATACGCAGTATTTT,CASSQPTGGTDTQYF
.,TRBV4-2,TRBJ2-7,.,TGTGCCAGCAGCCAAGATACCCGAGGCTGGGGGCTAACAACTGGCCTCTACGAGCAGTACTTC,CASSQDTRGWGLTTGLYEQYF
.,TRBV2,TRBJ2-1,.,TGTGCCAGCATCGGGGCGGTTAATGAGCAGTTCTTC,CASIGAVNEQFF
.,TRBV12-5,TRBJ2-5,TRBD2,TGTGCTAGTGGTTTGGGTCTAGCGGGAGAAGAAGAGACCCAGTACTTC,CASGLGLAGEEETQYF
.,TRBV5-1,TRBJ2-7,TRBD1,TGCGCCAGCAGCGCACCCTGGGACAGCCCTAATCCATACGAGCAGTACTTC,CASSAPWDSPNPYEQYF
once,TRBV27,TRBJ2-1,.,TGTGCCAGCACCCTAGCATTCCCGAGCAATGAGCAGTTCTTC,CASTLAFPSNEQFF